Sequencing of this T cell receptor (beta chain) was carried out in a study of T cell clonality in common variable immunodeficiency. Study results and caveats: Repertoire-complication correlations in CVID were limited by patient heterogeneity.

Most patients and controls had Caucasian heritage. The table lists this clone with many counts. Antigen: not known. The read terminates 3 residues ahead of where the CDR3 ends, so the germline J gene completes it. CDR1 PRHDT and CDR2 FYEKMQ come from the germline V gene (reference sequence). This CDR3 comprises 16 residues. Trimming cost V 4 bases and J 9 bases; bases outside gene matches: 9. The assay was immunoSEQ multiplex PCR, and TCRdb's table has in-frame clones only and misses some. Listed for the sample are some 53,000 clones, none seen a single time. The chain couples TRBV13 to TRBJ2-1, with 13 bases aligning to TRBD2. This TCR derives from a person aged 18 to 70 in good health. Sequenced input: peripheral blood mononuclear cells. Partial CDR3 DNA: TGTGCCAGCAGCTCACCTACTAGCGGGAGGGGGTTTGAG. Protein: CASSSPTSGRGFE. Given in full, the CDR3 is CASSSPTSGRGFEQFF.